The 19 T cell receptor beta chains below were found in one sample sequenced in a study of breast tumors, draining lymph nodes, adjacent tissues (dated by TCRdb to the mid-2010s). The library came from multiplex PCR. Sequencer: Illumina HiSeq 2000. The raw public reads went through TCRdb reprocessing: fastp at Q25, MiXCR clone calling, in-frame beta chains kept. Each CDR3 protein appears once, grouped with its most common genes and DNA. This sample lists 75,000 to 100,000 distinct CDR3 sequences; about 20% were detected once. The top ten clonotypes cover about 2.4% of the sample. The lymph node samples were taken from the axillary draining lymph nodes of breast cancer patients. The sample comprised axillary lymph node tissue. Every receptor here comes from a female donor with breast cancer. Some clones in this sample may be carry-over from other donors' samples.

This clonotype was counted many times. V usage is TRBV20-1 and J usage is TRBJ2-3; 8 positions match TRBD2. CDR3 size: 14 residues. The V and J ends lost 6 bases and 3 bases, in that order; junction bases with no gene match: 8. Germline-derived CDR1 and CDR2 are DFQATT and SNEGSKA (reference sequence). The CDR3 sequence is CSARRGGGTDTQYF. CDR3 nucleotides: TGCAGTGCCAGACGAGGCGGGGGGACAGATACGCAGTATTTT.

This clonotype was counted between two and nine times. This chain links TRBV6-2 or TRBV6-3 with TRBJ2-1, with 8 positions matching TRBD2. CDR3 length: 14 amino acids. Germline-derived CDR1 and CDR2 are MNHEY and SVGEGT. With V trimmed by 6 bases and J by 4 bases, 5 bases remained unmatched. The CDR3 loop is CASSRRLAYNEQFF. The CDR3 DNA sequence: TGTGCCAGCAGCCGAAGACTAGCGTACAATGAGCAGTTCTTC.

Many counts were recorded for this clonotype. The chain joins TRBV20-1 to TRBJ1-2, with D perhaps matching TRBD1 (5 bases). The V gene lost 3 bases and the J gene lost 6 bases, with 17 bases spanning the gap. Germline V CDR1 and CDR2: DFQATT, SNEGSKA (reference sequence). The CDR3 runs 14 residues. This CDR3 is CSASLAGMGDGYTF. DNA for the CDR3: TGCAGTGCTAGCCTGGCCGGGATGGGGGATGGCTACACCTTC.

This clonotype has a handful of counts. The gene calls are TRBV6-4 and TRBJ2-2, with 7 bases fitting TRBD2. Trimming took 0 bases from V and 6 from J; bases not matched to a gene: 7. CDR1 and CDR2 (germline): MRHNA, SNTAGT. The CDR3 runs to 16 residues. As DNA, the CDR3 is TGTGCCAGCAGTGACTCGATGGCGGGAGTAGCCGGGGAGCTGTTTTTT. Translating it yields CASSDSMAGVAGELFF.

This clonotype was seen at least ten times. CDR3 sequence reads: CASSLRDGTYEQYF. The CDR3 DNA reads as TGCGCCAGCAGCCTCCGGGACGGAACCTACGAGCAGTACTTC. The V call is TRBV4-3, the J call TRBJ2-7; D could derive from TRBD1 or TRBD2 (5 bases each). Deletions cut 4 bases from V and 2 bases from J, with 12 bases between. Germline V gives CDR1 LGHNA, CDR2 YSLEER. CDR3 length: 14 residues.

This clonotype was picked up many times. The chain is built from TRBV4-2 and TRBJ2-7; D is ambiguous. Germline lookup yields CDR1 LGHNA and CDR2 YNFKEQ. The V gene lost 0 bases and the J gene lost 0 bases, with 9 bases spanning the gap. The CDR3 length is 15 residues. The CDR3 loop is CASSQDLVRSYEQYF. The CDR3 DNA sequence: TGTGCCAGCAGCCAAGACCTCGTCCGCTCCTACGAGCAGTACTTC.

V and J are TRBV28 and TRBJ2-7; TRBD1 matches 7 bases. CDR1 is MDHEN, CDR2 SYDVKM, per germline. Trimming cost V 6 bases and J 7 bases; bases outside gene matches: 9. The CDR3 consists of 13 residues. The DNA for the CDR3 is TGTGCCAGCAGCGAGGGACCAGGGGGTGAGCAGTACTTC. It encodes CASSEGPGGEQYF.

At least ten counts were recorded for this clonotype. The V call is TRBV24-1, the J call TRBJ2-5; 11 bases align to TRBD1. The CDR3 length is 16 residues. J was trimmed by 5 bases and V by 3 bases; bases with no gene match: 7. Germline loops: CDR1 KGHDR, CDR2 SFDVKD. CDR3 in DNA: TGTGCCACCAGTGATGCTGGACAGGGGGCCGGGGAGACCCAGTACTTC. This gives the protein CATSDAGQGAGETQYF.

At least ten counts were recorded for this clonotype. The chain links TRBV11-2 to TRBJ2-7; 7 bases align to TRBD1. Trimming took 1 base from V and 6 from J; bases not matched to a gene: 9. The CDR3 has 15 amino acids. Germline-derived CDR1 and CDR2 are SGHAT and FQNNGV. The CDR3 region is CASSLGVTGSSEQYF. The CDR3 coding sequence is TGTGCCAGCAGCTTAGGAGTGACAGGGTCGAGCGAGCAGTACTTC.

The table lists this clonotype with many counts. CDR3: CASSRAHTGELFF. The CDR3 DNA follows: TGTGCCAGCAGCCGGGCCCACACCGGGGAGCTGTTTTTT. The V gene is TRBV5-8, the J gene TRBJ2-2; D uncertain. V lost 4 bases to trimming and J lost 3 bases, with 7 bases between them. There are 13 residues in the CDR3. CDR1 is SGHTS and CDR2 is YDEGEE in the germline V gene. Based on the CDR3 plus reference TRBV5-8 and TRBJ2-2, the full variable domain is EAGVTQSPTHLIKTRGQQATLRCSPISGHTSVYWYQQALGLGLQFLLWYDEGEERNRGNFPPRFSGRQFPNYSSELNVNALELEDSALYLCASSRAHTGELFFGEGSRLTVL.

CDR3 nucleotide sequence: TGTGCCAGTAGTATCGGGGCCACTGAAGCTTTCTTT. This codes for CASSIGATEAFF. The V gene is TRBV19, the J gene TRBJ1-1; D might be TRBD1 (5 bases). This CDR3 has 12 residues. Trimming took 3 bases from V and 4 from J, leaving 6 bases between them. CDR1 is LNHDA and CDR2 is SQIVND in the germline V gene (reference sequence).

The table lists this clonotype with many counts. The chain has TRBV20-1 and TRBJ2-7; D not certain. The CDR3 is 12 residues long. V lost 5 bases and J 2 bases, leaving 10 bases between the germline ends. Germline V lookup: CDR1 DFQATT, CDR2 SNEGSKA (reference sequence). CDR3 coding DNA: TGCAGTGCTCTTGATGGCCCCTACGAGCAGTACTTC. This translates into CSALDGPYEQYF.

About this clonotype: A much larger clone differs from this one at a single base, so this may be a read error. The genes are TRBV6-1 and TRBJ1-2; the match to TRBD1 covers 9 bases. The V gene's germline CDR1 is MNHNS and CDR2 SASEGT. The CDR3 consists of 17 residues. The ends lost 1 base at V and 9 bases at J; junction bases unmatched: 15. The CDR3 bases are TGTGCCAGCAGTGAAGGAGACGTACAGGGGGCAAAATCTAGCTACACCTTC. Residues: CASSEGDVQGAKSSYTF.

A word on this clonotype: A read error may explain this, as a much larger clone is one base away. CDR3 sequence reads: CAGSDYRGRTYEQYF. CDR3 nucleotides: TGTGCCGGCAGTGACTACAGGGGAAGGACCTACGAGCAGTACTTC. The rearrangement uses TRBV6-5 and TRBJ2-7; 7 bases align to TRBD1. CDR1 MNHEY and CDR2 SVGAGI come from the germline V gene. The length of the CDR3 is 15 residues.

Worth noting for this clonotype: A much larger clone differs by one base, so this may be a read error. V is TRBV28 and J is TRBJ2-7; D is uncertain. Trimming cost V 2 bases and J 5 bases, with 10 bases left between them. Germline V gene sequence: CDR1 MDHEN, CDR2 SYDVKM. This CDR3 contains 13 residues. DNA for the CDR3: TGTGCCAGCAGTTTACCGGCGGTCCACGAGCAGTACTTC. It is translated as CASSLPAVHEQYF.

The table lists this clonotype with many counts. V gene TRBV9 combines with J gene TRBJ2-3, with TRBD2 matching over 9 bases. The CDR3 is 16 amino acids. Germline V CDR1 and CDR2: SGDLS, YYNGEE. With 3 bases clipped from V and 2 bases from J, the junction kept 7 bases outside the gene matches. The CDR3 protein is CASSEGRLADTDTQYF. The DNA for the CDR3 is TGTGCCAGCAGCGAGGGGAGACTAGCGGACACAGATACGCAGTATTTT. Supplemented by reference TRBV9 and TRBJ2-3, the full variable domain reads DSGVTQTPKHLITATGQRVTLRCSPRSGDLSVYWYQQSLDQGLQFLIQYYNGEERAKGNILERFSAQQFPDLHSELNLSSLELGDSALYFCASSEGRLADTDTQYFGPGTRLTVL.

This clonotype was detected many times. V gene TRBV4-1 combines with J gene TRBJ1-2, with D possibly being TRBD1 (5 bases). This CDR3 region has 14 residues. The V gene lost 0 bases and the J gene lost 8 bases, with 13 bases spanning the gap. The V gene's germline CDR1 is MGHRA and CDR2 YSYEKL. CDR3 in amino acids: CASSQDRNGGGYTF. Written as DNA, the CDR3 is TGCGCCAGCAGCCAAGACAGGAACGGGGGAGGCTACACCTTC.

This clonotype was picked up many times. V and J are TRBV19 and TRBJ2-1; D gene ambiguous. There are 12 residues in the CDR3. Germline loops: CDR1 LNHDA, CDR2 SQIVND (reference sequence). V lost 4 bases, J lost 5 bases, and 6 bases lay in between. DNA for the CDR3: TGTGCCAGTAGTAGAAGAAACAATGAGCAGTTCTTC. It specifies CASSRRNNEQFF.

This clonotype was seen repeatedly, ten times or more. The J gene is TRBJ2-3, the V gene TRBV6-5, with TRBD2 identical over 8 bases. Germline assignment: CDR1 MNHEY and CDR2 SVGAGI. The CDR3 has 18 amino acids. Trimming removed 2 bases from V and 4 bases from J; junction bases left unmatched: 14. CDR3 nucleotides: TGTGCCAGCAGTTACGCGGGGGCCGGACTAGCATTGGCAGATACGCAGTATTTT. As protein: CASSYAGAGLALADTQYF.